This T cell receptor (beta chain) was captured in a study of Ad26.COV2.S vaccination and SARS-CoV-2 variants. Study outcomes and limitations: It was found that vaccine and placebo recipients had similar non-spike TCR breadth.

This table comes from immunoSEQ multiplex PCR, and its TCRdb copy is limited to in-frame clones, with some not included. The repertoire has 400,000 to 450,000 clones, around 90% of them found once; the top ten carry 12%. Specified treatment: over 15 received Ad26.COV2.S at low or high dose, single or two shots; about 5 received placebo; per-sample allocation not given. Vaccine and placebo recipients were sampled on day 63 after the first injection. With regard to this clone: Its target is not known.

The CDR3 has 15 residues. V dropped 4 bases and J dropped 5 bases, with 15 bases sitting between them. CDR1 is MNHEY, CDR2 SMNVEV, per germline (reference sequence). Material: peripheral blood, obtained in a trial of Ad26.COV2.S vaccine versus placebo. This receptor was taken from a person aged 18 to 65 who received the Ad26.COV2.S COVID-19 vaccine or a placebo. The chain employs TRBV27 and TRBJ2-1, with D perhaps TRBD2 (7 bases). CDR3 DNA: TGTGCCAGCAGTTCTGAGGGAGGGGGTAACAATGAGCAGTTCTTC. Translated: CASSSEGGGNNEQFF.